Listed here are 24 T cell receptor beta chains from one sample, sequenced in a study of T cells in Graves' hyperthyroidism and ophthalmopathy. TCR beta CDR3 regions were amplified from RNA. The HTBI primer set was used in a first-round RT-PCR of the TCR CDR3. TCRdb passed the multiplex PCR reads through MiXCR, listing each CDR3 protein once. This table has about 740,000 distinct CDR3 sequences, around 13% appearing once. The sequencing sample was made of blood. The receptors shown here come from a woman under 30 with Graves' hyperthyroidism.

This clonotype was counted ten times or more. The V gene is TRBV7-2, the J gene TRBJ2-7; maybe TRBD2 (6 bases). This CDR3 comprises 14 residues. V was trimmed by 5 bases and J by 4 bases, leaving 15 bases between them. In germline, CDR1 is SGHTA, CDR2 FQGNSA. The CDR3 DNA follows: TGTGCCAGCAGCCTGTCTCGGGAGAGGTACGAGCAGTACTTC. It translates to CASSLSRERYEQYF.

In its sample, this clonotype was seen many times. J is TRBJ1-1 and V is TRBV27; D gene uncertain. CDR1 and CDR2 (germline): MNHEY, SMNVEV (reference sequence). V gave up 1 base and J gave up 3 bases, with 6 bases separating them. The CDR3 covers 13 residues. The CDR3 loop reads CASSLLGYTEAFF. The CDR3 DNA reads TGTGCCAGCAGTTTATTGGGGTACACTGAAGCTTTCTTT.

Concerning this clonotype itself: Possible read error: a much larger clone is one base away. The CDR3 protein is CASSLTYAWPPNQPQHF. The CDR3 DNA reads as TGTGCCAGCAGTTTAACCTACGCCTGGCCTCCCAATCAGCCCCAGCATTTT. The rearrangement uses TRBV12-3 or TRBV12-4 and TRBJ1-5; unclear D gene. The CDR3 is 17 amino acids. V dropped 2 bases and J dropped 3 bases, with 17 bases sitting between them.

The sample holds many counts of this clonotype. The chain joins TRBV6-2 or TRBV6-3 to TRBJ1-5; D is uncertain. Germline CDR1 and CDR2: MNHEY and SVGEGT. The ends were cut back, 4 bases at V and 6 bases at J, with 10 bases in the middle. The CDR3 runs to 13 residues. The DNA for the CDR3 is TGTGCCAGCAGTTTCCCCCCCCGTCAGCCCCAGCATTTT. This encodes CASSFPPRQPQHF.

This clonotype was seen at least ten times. The CDR3 loop is CASSEVQETQYF. CDR3 DNA sequence: TGTGCCAGCAGTGAGGTGCAAGAGACCCAGTACTTC. The chain combines TRBV2 with TRBJ2-5; D is undetermined. CDR3 size: 12 residues. V lost 3 bases to trimming and J lost 2 bases, with 4 bases between them. CDR1 is SNHLY, CDR2 FYNNEI, per germline.

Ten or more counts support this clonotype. The CDR3 nucleotides are TGTGCCAGCAGCTTACCTTGGACTAGCGCTTTAACCTACGAGCAGTACTTC. Translating it yields CASSLPWTSALTYEQYF. The chain recombines TRBV11-2 with TRBJ2-7, with 9 bases fitting TRBD2. Germline-derived CDR1 and CDR2 are SGHAT and FQNNGV. This CDR3 contains 17 residues. Trimming removed 2 bases from V and 2 bases from J; junction bases left unmatched: 10.

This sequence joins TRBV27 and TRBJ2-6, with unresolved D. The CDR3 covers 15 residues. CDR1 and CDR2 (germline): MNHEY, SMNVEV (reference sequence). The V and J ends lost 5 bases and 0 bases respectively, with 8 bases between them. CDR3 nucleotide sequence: TGTGCCAGCAGTCCTCAGTACTCTGGGGCCAACGTCCTGACTTTC. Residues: CASSPQYSGANVLTF. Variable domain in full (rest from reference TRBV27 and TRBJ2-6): EAQVTQNPRYLITVTGKKLTVTCSQNMNHEYMSWYRQDPGLGLRQIYYSMNVEVTDKGDVPEGYKVSRKEKRNFPLILESPSPNQTSLYFCASSPQYSGANVLTFGAGSRLTVL.

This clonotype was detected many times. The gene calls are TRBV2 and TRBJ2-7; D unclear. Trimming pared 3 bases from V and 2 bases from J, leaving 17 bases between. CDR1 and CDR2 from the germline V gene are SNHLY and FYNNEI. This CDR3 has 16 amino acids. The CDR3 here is CASSEPLGKDPYEQYF. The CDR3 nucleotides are TGTGCCAGCAGTGAGCCCCTTGGGAAGGACCCCTACGAGCAGTACTTC.

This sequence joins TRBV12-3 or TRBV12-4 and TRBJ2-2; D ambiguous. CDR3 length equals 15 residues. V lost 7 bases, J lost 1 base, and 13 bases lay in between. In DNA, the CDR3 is TGTGCCAGCATCGCAGAAAACCTGAACACCGGGGAGCTGTTTTTT. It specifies CASIAENLNTGELFF.

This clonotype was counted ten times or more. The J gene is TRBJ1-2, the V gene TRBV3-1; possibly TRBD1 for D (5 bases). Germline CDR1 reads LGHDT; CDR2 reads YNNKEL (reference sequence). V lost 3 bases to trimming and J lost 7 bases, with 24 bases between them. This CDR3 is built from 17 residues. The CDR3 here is CASSHITRAGGIGGYTF. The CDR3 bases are TGTGCCAGCAGCCACATCACGAGAGCCGGGGGAATCGGTGGCTACACCTTC.

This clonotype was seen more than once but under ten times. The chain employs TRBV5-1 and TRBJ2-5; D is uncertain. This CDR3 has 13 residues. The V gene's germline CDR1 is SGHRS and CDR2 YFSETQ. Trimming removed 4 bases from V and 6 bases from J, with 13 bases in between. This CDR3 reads CASSLQRKQTQYF. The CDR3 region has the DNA TGCGCCAGCAGCCTGCAGAGGAAGCAGACCCAGTACTTC.

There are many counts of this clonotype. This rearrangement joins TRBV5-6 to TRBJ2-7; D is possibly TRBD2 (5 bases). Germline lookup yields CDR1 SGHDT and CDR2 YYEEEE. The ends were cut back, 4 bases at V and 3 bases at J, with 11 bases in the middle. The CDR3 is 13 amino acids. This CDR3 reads CASSRVDYYEQYF. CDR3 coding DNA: TGTGCCAGCAGCCGGGTAGACTACTACGAGCAGTACTTC. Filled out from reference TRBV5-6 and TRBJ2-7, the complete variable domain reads DAGVTQSPTHLIKTRGQQVTLRCSPKSGHDTVSWYQQALGQGPQFIFQYYEEEERQRGNFPDRFSGHQFPNYSSELNVNALLLGDSALYLCASSRVDYYEQYFGPGTRLTVT.

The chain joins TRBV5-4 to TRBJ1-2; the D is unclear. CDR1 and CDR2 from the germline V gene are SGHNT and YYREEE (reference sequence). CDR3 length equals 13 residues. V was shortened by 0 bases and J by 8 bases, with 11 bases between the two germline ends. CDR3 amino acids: CASSLGDHGGYTF. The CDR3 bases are TGTGCCAGCAGCTTGGGGGATCACGGAGGCTACACCTTC.

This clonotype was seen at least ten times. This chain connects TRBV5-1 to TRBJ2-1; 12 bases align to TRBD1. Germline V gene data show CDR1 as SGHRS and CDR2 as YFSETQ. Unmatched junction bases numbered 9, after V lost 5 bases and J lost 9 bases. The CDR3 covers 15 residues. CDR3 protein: CASRGTGGLNTEQFF. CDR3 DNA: TGCGCCAGCAGGGGGACAGGGGGCTTGAATACTGAGCAGTTCTTC. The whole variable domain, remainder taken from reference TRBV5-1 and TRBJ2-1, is KAGVTQTPRYLIKTRGQQVTLSCSPISGHRSVSWYQQTPGQGLQFLFEYFSETQRNKGNFPGRFSGRQFSNSRSEMNVSTLELGDSALYLCASRGTGGLNTEQFFGPGTRLTVL.

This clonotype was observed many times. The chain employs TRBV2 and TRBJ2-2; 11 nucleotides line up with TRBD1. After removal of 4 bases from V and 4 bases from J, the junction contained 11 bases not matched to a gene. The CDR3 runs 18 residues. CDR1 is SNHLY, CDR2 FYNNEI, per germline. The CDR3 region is CASSGRTGGGEGTGELFF. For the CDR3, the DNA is TGTGCCAGCAGTGGGAGGACAGGGGGCGGAGAAGGCACCGGGGAGCTGTTTTTT.

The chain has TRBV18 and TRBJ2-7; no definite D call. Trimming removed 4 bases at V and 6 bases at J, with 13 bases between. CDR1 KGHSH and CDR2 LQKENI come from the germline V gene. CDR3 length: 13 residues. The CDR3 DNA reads TGTGCCAGCTCACAGGGATTGAAGGGCGAGCAGTACTTC. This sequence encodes CASSQGLKGEQYF.

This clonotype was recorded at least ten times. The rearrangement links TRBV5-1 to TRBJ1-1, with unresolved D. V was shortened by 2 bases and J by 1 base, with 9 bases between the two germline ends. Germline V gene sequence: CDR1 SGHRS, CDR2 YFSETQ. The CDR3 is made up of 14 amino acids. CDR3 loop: CASSLASTNTEAFF. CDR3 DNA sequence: TGCGCCAGCAGCTTAGCCTCTACGAACACTGAAGCTTTCTTT.

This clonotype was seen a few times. CDR3 nucleotides: TGCGCCAGCGAGGACTACTACACCGGGGAGCTGTTTTTT. Translation gives CASEDYYTGELFF. The chain carries TRBV10-1 and TRBJ2-2; D perhaps matches TRBD2 (6 bases). CDR1 and CDR2 (germline): WNHNN, SYGVQD (reference sequence). The ends were cut back, 8 bases at V and 3 bases at J, with 10 bases in the middle. The CDR3 runs 13 residues.

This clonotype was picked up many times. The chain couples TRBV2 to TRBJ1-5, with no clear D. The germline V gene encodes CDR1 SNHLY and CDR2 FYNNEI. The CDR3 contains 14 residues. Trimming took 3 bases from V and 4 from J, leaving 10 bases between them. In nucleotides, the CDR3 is TGTGCCAGCAGTGATCGGACGGGAAATCAGCCCCAGCATTTT. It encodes CASSDRTGNQPQHF.

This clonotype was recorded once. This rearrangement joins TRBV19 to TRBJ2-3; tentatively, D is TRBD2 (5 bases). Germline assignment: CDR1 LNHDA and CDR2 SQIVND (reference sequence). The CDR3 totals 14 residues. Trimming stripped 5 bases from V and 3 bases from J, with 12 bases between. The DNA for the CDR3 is TGTGCCAGTAGTGCCGCGCCGGGGACAGATACGCAGTATTTT. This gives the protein CASSAAPGTDTQYF.

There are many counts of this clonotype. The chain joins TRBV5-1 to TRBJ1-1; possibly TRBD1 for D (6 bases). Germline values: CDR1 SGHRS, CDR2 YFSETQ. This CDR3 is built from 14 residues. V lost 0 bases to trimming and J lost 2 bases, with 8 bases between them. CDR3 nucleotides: TGCGCCAGCAGCTTGGCACAGGGAAACACTGAAGCTTTCTTT. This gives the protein CASSLAQGNTEAFF.

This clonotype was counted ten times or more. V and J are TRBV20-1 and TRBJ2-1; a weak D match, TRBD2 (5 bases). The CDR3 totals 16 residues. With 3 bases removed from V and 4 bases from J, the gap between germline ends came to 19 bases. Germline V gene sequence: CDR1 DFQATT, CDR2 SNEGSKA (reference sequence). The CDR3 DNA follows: TGCAGTGCTAGGGTACCGGTGGCGGGTGCGTACAATGAGCAGTTCTTC. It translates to CSARVPVAGAYNEQFF.

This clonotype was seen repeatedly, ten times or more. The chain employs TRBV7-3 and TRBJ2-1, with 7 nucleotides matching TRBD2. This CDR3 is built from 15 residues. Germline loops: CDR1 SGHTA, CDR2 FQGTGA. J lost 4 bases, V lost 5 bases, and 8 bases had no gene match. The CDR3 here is CASSQGGRAYNEQFF. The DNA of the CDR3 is TGTGCCAGCAGCCAAGGAGGGAGGGCGTACAATGAGCAGTTCTTC.

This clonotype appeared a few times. The CDR3 loop is CSVYGRGSDGDTGELFF. The CDR3 DNA reads as TGCAGCGTTTACGGCAGGGGCAGTGATGGTGACACCGGGGAGCTGTTTTTT. The gene calls are TRBV29-1 and TRBJ2-2, with D tentatively TRBD1 (6 bases). CDR1 and CDR2 from the germline V gene are SQVTM and ANQGSEA. This CDR3 has 17 amino acids. V dropped 5 bases and J dropped 3 bases, with 22 bases sitting between them.